The sample holds many counts of the clone carrying this T cell receptor beta chain. As yet, its antigen is unknown. The data derive from a study of Graves' ophthalmopathy and Graves' hyperthyroidism. Among the exclusions were patients with other autoimmune diseases, uncontrolled infections, pregnancy or lactation. Diagnosis used clinical symptoms, serum thyroxine, TRAb, thyroid ultrasound and orbital computed tomography. Broader study findings: Thyroid clonotypes that were expanded above 0.001 frequency mostly also appeared in blood. A classifier, a 13-signature model, separated ophthalmopathy from stable hyperthyroidism with approximately 88% sensitivity and roughly 80% specificity.

RNA transcripts provided the template for amplifying TCR beta CDR3 regions. Second-round multiplex PCR followed a first-round RT-PCR using HTBI primers. MiXCR, run by TCRdb on the multiplex PCR reads, gives a single entry per CDR3 protein. Here the sample spans around 1,200,000 distinct CDR3 sequences, around a third being singletons. This TCR derives from an adult man with Graves' hyperthyroidism. The sample taken for sequencing was peripheral blood or thyroid tissue (not recorded which).

The CDR3 DNA sequence: TGCGCCAGCAGTGAGCAGGGACCGACCTACGAGCAGTACTTC. Its protein product is CASSEQGPTYEQYF. The V call is TRBV10-2, the J call TRBJ2-7; D may match TRBD1 or TRBD2 (5 bases each). V gave up 2 bases and J gave up 2 bases, with 10 bases separating them. CDR3 length equals 14 residues. Germline-derived CDR1 and CDR2 are WSHSY and SAAADI.